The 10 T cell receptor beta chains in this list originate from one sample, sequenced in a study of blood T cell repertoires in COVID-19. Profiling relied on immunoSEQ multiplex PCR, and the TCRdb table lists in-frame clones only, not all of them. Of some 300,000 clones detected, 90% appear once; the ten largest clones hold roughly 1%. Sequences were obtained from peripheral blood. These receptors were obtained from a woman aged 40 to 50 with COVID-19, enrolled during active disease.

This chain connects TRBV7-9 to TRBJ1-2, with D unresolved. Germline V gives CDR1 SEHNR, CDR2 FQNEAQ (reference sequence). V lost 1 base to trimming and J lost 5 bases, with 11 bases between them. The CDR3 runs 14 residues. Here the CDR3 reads CASSLEIASYGYTF. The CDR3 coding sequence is TGTGCCAGCAGCTTAGAAATAGCCAGTTATGGCTACACCTTC.

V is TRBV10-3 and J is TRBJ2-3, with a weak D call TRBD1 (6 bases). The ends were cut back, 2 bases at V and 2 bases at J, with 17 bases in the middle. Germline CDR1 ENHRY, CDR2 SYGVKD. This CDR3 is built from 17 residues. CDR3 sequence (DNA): TGTGCCATCAGTGAGCCCCGCAGAACGGGACACACAGATACGCAGTATTTT. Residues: CAISEPRRTGHTDTQYF.

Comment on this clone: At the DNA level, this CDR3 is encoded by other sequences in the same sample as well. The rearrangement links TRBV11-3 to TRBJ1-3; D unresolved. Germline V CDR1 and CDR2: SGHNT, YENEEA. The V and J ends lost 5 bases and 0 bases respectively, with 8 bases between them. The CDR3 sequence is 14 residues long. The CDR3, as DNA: TGTGCCAGCAGCCCAGGAGGCTCTGGAAACACCATATATTTT. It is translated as CASSPGGSGNTIYF.

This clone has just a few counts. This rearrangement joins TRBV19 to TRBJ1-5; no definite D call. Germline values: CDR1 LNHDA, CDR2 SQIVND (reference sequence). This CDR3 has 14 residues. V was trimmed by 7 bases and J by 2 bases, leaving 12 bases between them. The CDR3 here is CASTDISGNQPQHF. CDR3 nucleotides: TGTGCCAGTACCGACATCTCGGGCAATCAGCCCCAGCATTTT.

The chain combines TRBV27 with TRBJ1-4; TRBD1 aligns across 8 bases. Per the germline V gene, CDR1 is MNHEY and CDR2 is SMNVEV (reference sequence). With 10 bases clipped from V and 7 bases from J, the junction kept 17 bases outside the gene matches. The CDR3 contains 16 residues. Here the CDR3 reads CATRSYRGVLGEKLFF. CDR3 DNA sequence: TGTGCCACCAGGTCCTACAGGGGGGTACTGGGTGAAAAACTGTTTTTT.

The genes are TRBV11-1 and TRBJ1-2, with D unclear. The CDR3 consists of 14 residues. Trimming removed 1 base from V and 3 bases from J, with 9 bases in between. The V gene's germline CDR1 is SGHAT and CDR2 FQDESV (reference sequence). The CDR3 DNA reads TGTGCCAGCAGCTTAGGTCTCGGGTACTATGGCTACACCTTC. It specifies CASSLGLGYYGYTF.

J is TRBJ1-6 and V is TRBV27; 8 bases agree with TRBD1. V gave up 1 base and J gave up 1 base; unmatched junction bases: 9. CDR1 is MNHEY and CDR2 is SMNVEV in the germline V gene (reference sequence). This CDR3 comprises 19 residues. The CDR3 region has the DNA TGTGCCAGCAGTTTATATGGGACAGGTGAGGGGTCCTATAATTCACCCCTCCACTTT. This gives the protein CASSLYGTGEGSYNSPLHF.

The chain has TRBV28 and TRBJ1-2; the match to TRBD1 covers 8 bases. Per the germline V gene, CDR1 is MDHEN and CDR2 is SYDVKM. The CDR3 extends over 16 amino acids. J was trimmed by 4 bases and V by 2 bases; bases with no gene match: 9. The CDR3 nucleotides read TGTGCCAGCAGTTTAGGCCCGAAGACAGGGGCCTATGGCTACACCTTC. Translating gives CASSLGPKTGAYGYTF.

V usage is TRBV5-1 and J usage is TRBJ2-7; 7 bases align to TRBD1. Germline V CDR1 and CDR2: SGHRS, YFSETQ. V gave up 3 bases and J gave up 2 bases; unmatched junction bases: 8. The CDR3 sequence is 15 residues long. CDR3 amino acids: CASSYWTGPPYEQYF. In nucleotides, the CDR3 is TGCGCCAGCAGCTATTGGACAGGTCCTCCCTACGAGCAGTACTTC.

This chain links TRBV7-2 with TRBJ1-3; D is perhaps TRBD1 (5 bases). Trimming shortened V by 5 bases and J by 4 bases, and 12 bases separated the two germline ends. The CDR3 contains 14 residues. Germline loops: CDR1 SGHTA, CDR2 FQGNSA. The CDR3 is CASSRDGGGNTIYF. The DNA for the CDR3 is TGTGCCAGCAGCCGGGACGGAGGGGGAAACACCATATATTTT.